Listed here is a single T cell receptor (beta chain). The sample is drawn from a study of blood T cell repertoires in COVID-19. About the research overall: The United States, Italy and Spain were the sources of the acute and convalescent COVID-19 samples. From T cells, B-cell-depleted T cells, or PBMCs came the material, which was cDNA or gDNA.

V dropped 5 bases and J dropped 5; count of bases not matched to a gene: 4. The germline gives CDR1 LNHDA, CDR2 SQIVND (reference sequence). The CDR3 spans 14 residues. Per the authors' pipeline: Reference gene primers were amplified, and this amplification served to estimate nucleated cell counts. The method was immunoSEQ multiplex PCR; TCRdb's version includes in-frame clones alone and lacks a portion of them. Clonal size and the V and J genes are those of that table, whereas D and trimming came from the DNA. The table has 200,000 or so clones, about four fifths seen once. The receptor was derived from a middle-aged man who had recovered from COVID-19. The J gene is TRBJ2-3, the V gene TRBV19; 10 bases line up with TRBD2. The sample comprised PBMCs or T cells enriched from blood (not recorded which). CDR3 region: CASSQRGGEDTQYF. The CDR3 nucleotides are TGTGCCAGTAGTCAGCGGGGGGGAGAAGATACGCAGTATTTT. Together with reference TRBV19 and TRBJ2-3, the CDR3 gives the full variable domain: DGGITQSPKYLFRKEGQNVTLSCEQNLNHDAMYWYRQDPGQGLRLIYYSQIVNDFQKGDIAEGYSVSREKKESFPLTVTSAQKNPTAFYLCASSQRGGEDTQYFGPGTRLTVL.